The sequence of this TCR beta chain was determined in a study of radiotherapy plus CTLA-4 blockade in lung cancer. Method: immunoSEQ multiplex PCR; TCRdb's copy keeps in-frame clones and lacks some. The sample holds more than 90,000 clones; roughly 80% are singletons and the top ten take roughly 24%. V lost 8 bases and J lost 7; bases outside the gene matches: 10. Looked up from germline, CDR1 is SNHLY and CDR2 is FYNNEI. This CDR3 region has 13 residues. The material sequenced was peripheral blood, taken from a patient treated with radiotherapy plus ipilimumab. This clonotype was sampled from a human donor with non-small cell lung cancer that progressed on radiotherapy plus ipilimumab. The rearrangement joins TRBV2 to TRBJ1-1; 7 nucleotides line up with TRBD1. CDR3 bases: TGTGCCAGCCGCCGGGACAGCCAGGGTGAAGCTTTCTTT. It codes for CASRRDSQGEAFF.